This section outlines one TCR beta chain sequence together with its context. The antigen is not known. These data belong to a study of regulatory T cells in long-lasting Graves disease. General study findings and limits: Persistent-disease Graves' patients showed less TCR diversity than new cases.

The time point here: newly diagnosed GD, antithyroid drugs for less than 3 months. PBMCs were the source of the RNA used for TCR sequencing. Diagnosis followed American Thyroid Association guidelines for Graves' disease. Into tubes containing EDTA, roughly 10 milliliters of peripheral blood were drawn. HTBI primers from iRepertoire and Arm-PCR of CDR3 regions yielded the TCR beta libraries. TCRdb re-derived calls from the multiplex PCR reads in MiXCR, one entry per CDR3 protein. The data hold some 500,000 distinct CDR3 sequences, with around 15% observed a single time. These records were also assigned to another study, of T cells in Graves' hyperthyroidism and ophthalmopathy.

Sequenced material: peripheral blood mononuclear cells (PBMCs), taken at new diagnosis, from a patient treated with antithyroid drugs. The source of this sequence is a woman aged 35 to 59 with Graves disease.

The DNA for the CDR3 is TGTGCCAGCAGCCTCCTGGAATTCTGTGGCTACACCTTC. Encoded protein: CASSLLEFCGYTF. The V and J genes are TRBV6-2 or TRBV6-3 and TRBJ1-2, with D hard to call. This CDR3 has 13 residues. The V end lost 6 bases, the J end lost 7 bases, and 15 bases lay between the germline ends. CDR1 MNHEY and CDR2 SVGEGT come from the germline V gene.